These 24 T cell receptor beta chains share one sample of origin, sequenced in a study of OX40 agonist ivuxolimab in advanced cancers. Produced via immunoSEQ multiplex PCR; TCRdb's table is partial and in-frame only. The table records around 99,000 clones, around 87% of them present only once. The sample here was CD4+ or CD8+ T cells sorted from blood, taken in a trial of the OX40 agonist ivuxolimab. Receptors originate from an adult with an advanced solid tumor such as melanoma, head and neck, liver or kidney cancer.

V usage is TRBV7-9 and J usage is TRBJ2-1; D uncertain. Trimming took 1 base from V and 7 from J, leaving 23 bases between them. The germline V gene encodes CDR1 SEHNR and CDR2 FQNEAQ (reference sequence). The CDR3 is 18 amino acids. The CDR3: CASSLGVGVGPSGNEQFF. The DNA for the CDR3 is TGTGCCAGCAGCTTAGGCGTCGGAGTTGGGCCGTCCGGGAATGAGCAGTTCTTC.

The chain combines TRBV14 with TRBJ2-1, with D possibly being TRBD2 (5 bases). Germline V gene sequence: CDR1 SGHDN, CDR2 FVKESK. Trimming took 0 bases from V and 9 from J, leaving 9 bases between them. The CDR3 extends over 13 amino acids. The CDR3: CASSQDIGGEQFF. The CDR3 DNA reads as TGTGCCAGCAGCCAAGATATCGGAGGTGAGCAGTTCTTC.

This chain links TRBV19 with TRBJ2-4; D remains unclear. The CDR3 has 16 amino acids. Trimming cost V 2 bases and J 0 bases, with 11 bases left between them. Germline loops: CDR1 LNHDA, CDR2 SQIVND (reference sequence). CDR3 loop: CASSISNSLAKNIQYF. CDR3 sequence (DNA): TGTGCCAGTAGTATATCCAACTCCTTAGCCAAAAACATTCAGTACTTC.

This clone appeared a few times. The V gene is TRBV2, the J gene TRBJ1-5; no clear D gene. Trimming took off 2 bases at V and 0 bases at J, with 8 bases between the two ends. Per germline, CDR1 SNHLY and CDR2 FYNNEI. This CDR3 has 15 residues. The CDR3 DNA reads TGTGCCAGCAGTGAATACAGTTATAGCAATCAGCCCCAGCATTTT. Translating it yields CASSEYSYSNQPQHF. Variable domain in full (rest from reference TRBV2 and TRBJ1-5): EPEVTQTPSHQVTQMGQEVILRCVPISNHLYFYWYRQILGQKVEFLVSFYNNEISEKSEIFDDQFSVERPDGSNFTLKIRSTKLEDSAMYFCASSEYSYSNQPQHFGDGTRLSIL.

This chain joins TRBV5-4 and TRBJ2-3, with D possibly being TRBD1 (5 bases). Germline V gives CDR1 SGHNT, CDR2 YYREEE (reference sequence). V was shortened by 4 bases and J by 5 bases, with 14 bases between the two germline ends. This CDR3 is 14 amino acids long. CDR3 loop: CASSLHGRVDTQYF. The CDR3 DNA follows: TGTGCCAGCAGCCTCCACGGCAGGGTAGATACGCAGTATTTT.

V and J are TRBV12-2 and TRBJ2-5; the table's D gene call, TRBD1, was not cross checked with the DNA. TRBV12-2 is listed as a pseudogene. The CDR3 has 19 residues. The CDR3 spells CASRLEFDGDTGFQETQYF. CDR3 sequence (DNA): TGTGCAAGTCGCTTAGAGTTCGACGGGGACACAGGGTTCCAAGAGACCCAGTACTTC.

There are a few counts of this clone. This chain joins TRBV7-9 and TRBJ1-2, with D perhaps matching TRBD1 (5 bases). CDR3 length: 12 amino acids. The germline CDR1 and CDR2 sequences are SEHNR and FQNEAQ (reference sequence). The germline V and J ends were trimmed by 1 base and 8 bases, with 8 bases remaining between them. CDR3 sequence: CASSLGTKGYTF. The CDR3 DNA sequence: TGTGCCAGCAGCTTAGGGACAAAGGGCTACACCTTC.

The chain recombines TRBV9 with TRBJ1-2, with 7 bases that match TRBD1. The CDR3 totals 15 residues. Trimming cost V 4 bases and J 4 bases; bases outside gene matches: 10. Germline loops: CDR1 SGDLS, CDR2 YYNGEE. CDR3 nucleotides: TGTGCCAGCAGCCCACGGGGACAGTTCGTCTATGGCTACACCTTC. As protein: CASSPRGQFVYGYTF.

This clone has only one observation. The chain has TRBV28 and TRBJ2-7; a weak D match, TRBD2 (6 bases). The CDR3 consists of 14 residues. V gave up 6 bases and J gave up 0 bases, with 12 bases separating them. Germline V gene sequence: CDR1 MDHEN, CDR2 SYDVKM. CDR3 DNA: TGTGCCAGCAGCCGACCGGGGGACTCCTACGAGCAGTACTTC. This codes for CASSRPGDSYEQYF.

The chain recombines TRBV14 with TRBJ2-1; no firm D call. Trimming removed 1 base from V and 10 bases from J, with 14 bases in between. Germline V lookup: CDR1 SGHDN, CDR2 FVKESK. The CDR3 has 14 amino acids. The CDR3 DNA sequence: TGTGCCAGCAGCCAAGTCTACGGAGCCGGGGAGCAGTTCTTC. As protein: CASSQVYGAGEQFF.

The chain couples TRBV11-3 to TRBJ2-2; 7 nucleotides align to TRBD2. Germline trimming cut 5 bases from V and 8 bases from J; bases unmatched to any gene: 17. This CDR3 is built from 17 residues. In germline, CDR1 is SGHNT, CDR2 YENEEA. CDR3 amino acids: CASSAGSSGAAAGELFF. The CDR3 DNA sequence: TGTGCCAGCAGCGCTGGGTCCAGCGGGGCGGCAGCGGGGGAGCTGTTTTTT. The complete variable domain, with remaining parts taken from reference TRBV11-3 and TRBJ2-2, reads EAGVVQSPRYKIIEKKQPVAFWCNPISGHNTLYWYLQNLGQGPELLIRYENEEAVDDSQLPKDRFSAERLKGVDSTLKIQPAELGDSAVYLCASSAGSSGAAAGELFFGEGSRLTVL.

This clone was observed a handful of times. The chain links TRBV9 to TRBJ2-1; no firm D call. The germline CDR1 and CDR2 sequences are SGDLS and YYNGEE. This CDR3 spans 13 amino acids. The V end was cut by 1 base, the J end by 7 bases, with 9 bases between. This CDR3 is CASSVSVGNEQFF. CDR3 DNA sequence: TGTGCCAGCAGCGTATCTGTGGGAAATGAGCAGTTCTTC.

In DNA, the CDR3 is TGCGCCAGCACATCGAACATAGGGACAGCATACGAGCAGTACTTC. It specifies CASTSNIGTAYEQYF. This chain connects TRBV5-1 to TRBJ2-7, with 7 nucleotides matching TRBD1. Germline V gene lookup returns CDR1 SGHRS and CDR2 YFSETQ. With 6 bases clipped from V and 4 bases from J, the junction kept 13 bases outside the gene matches. The CDR3 runs to 15 residues.

This clone was seen a few times. The CDR3 DNA sequence: TGTGCCAGCAGTCTCGACTGGGTCCTCTCCAATGAGCAGTTCTTC. Translated: CASSLDWVLSNEQFF. This chain connects TRBV27 to TRBJ2-1; D gene uncertain. V lost 5 bases and J 6 bases, leaving 17 bases between the germline ends. Germline loops: CDR1 MNHEY, CDR2 SMNVEV (reference sequence). CDR3 length: 15 amino acids.

This rearrangement joins TRBV6-6 to TRBJ1-4, with 9 bases matching TRBD1. This CDR3 is built from 16 residues. V gave up 6 bases and J gave up 0 bases; unmatched junction bases: 5. Germline CDR1 is MNHNY and CDR2 is SVGAGI (reference sequence). The CDR3, as DNA: TGTGCCAGCAGGAGACAGGGGGTGACAACTAATGAAAAACTGTTTTTT. Translated, it gives CASRRQGVTTNEKLFF.

The chain joins TRBV14 to TRBJ2-7; D perhaps matches TRBD1 (6 bases). CDR3 length: 14 amino acids. Germline V lookup: CDR1 SGHDN, CDR2 FVKESK. The V end lost 3 bases, the J end lost 3 bases, and 12 bases lay between the germline ends. The CDR3 is CASSHRGQFYEQYF. For the CDR3, the DNA is TGTGCCAGCAGCCACAGAGGACAGTTCTACGAGCAGTACTTC.

This sequence joins TRBV29-1 and TRBJ1-2; perhaps TRBD1 as D (5 bases). Germline lookup yields CDR1 SQVTM and CDR2 ANQGSEA. The CDR3 runs 15 residues. Trimming left V 1 base short and J 3 bases short, with 15 bases between. CDR3 sequence (DNA): TGCAGCGTTGAAGCCAATCTCTCAGGGTACTATGGCTACACCTTC. This sequence encodes CSVEANLSGYYGYTF. Drawing the rest from reference TRBV29-1 and TRBJ1-2, the complete variable domain is SAVISQKPSRDICQRGTSLTIQCQVDSQVTMMFWYRQQPGQSLTLIATANQGSEATYESGFVIDKFPISRPNLTFSTLTVSNMSPEDSSIYLCSVEANLSGYYGYTFGSGTRLTVV.

The gene calls are TRBV30 and TRBJ2-3, with TRBD2 matching 10 bases. After removal of 2 bases from V and 0 bases from J, the junction contained 5 bases not matched to a gene. Germline V gives CDR1 GTSNPN, CDR2 SVGIG (reference sequence). The length of the CDR3 is 16 residues. CDR3 sequence: CAWSKTSGASTDTQYF. CDR3 nucleotides: TGTGCCTGGAGTAAAACTAGCGGGGCTAGCACAGATACGCAGTATTTT.

The chain links TRBV15 to TRBJ2-5; 7 bases line up with TRBD2. J was trimmed by 2 bases and V by 0 bases; bases with no gene match: 15. This CDR3 is built from 19 residues. Per germline, CDR1 LNHNV and CDR2 YYDKDF (reference sequence). Here the CDR3 DNA reads TGTGCCACCAGCAGAGATCTGGGGACTACTTTATTTCGGCAAGAGACCCAGTACTTC. It codes for CATSRDLGTTLFRQETQYF.

The chain joins TRBV7-8 to TRBJ2-6, with TRBD1 identical over 10 bases. Germline V gives CDR1 SGHVS, CDR2 FQNEAQ. The trim removed 2 bases at V and 1 base at J, leaving 2 bases unmatched. The CDR3 runs 17 residues. CDR3: CASSLRTGGSGANVLTF. DNA for the CDR3: TGTGCCAGCAGCTTAAGGACAGGGGGTTCTGGGGCCAACGTCCTGACTTTC.

About this clone: The same CDR3 also results from other DNA sequences found in this sample. The chain has TRBV15 and TRBJ2-7, with 14 bases that match TRBD2. CDR1 LNHNV and CDR2 YYDKDF come from the germline V gene (reference sequence). J was trimmed by 0 bases and V by 0 bases; bases with no gene match: 4. This CDR3 is 18 amino acids long. CDR3 amino acids: CATSRDRTSGRYSYEQYF. CDR3 nucleotide sequence: TGTGCCACCAGCAGAGATCGGACTAGCGGGAGGTACTCCTACGAGCAGTACTTC. Full variable domain (missing parts from reference TRBV15 and TRBJ2-7): DAMVIQNPRYQVTQFGKPVTLSCSQTLNHNVMYWYQQKSSQAPKLLFHYYDKDFNNEADTPDNFQSRRPNTSFCFLDIRSPGLGDTAMYLCATSRDRTSGRYSYEQYFGPGTRLTVT.

V gene TRBV5-1 combines with J gene TRBJ2-4, with TRBD1 matching 7 bases. CDR3 length: 13 residues. V was pared by 4 bases and J by 10 bases, with 8 bases of the junction left unmatched. The germline gives CDR1 SGHRS, CDR2 YFSETQ. The CDR3: CASSLGDRLIQYF. The CDR3 region has the DNA TGCGCCAGCAGCCTTGGGGACAGACTGATTCAGTACTTC.

The chain couples TRBV30 to TRBJ1-1; the D gene is possibly TRBD1 (6 bases). V dropped 4 bases and J dropped 1 base, with 10 bases sitting between them. The germline gives CDR1 GTSNPN, CDR2 SVGIG (reference sequence). This CDR3 contains 13 residues. The CDR3 region has the DNA TGTGCCTGGACCCGGGACACGAACACTGAAGCTTTCTTT. This gives the protein CAWTRDTNTEAFF.

This clone was seen a handful of times. This chain links TRBV5-4 with TRBJ1-6; unclear D gene. Deletions cut 0 bases from V and 6 bases from J, with 4 bases between. Per germline, CDR1 SGHNT and CDR2 YYREEE (reference sequence). CDR3 length equals 13 residues. The CDR3 DNA sequence: TGTGCCAGCAGCTTGGACGGTAATTCACCCCTCCACTTT. Residues: CASSLDGNSPLHF.